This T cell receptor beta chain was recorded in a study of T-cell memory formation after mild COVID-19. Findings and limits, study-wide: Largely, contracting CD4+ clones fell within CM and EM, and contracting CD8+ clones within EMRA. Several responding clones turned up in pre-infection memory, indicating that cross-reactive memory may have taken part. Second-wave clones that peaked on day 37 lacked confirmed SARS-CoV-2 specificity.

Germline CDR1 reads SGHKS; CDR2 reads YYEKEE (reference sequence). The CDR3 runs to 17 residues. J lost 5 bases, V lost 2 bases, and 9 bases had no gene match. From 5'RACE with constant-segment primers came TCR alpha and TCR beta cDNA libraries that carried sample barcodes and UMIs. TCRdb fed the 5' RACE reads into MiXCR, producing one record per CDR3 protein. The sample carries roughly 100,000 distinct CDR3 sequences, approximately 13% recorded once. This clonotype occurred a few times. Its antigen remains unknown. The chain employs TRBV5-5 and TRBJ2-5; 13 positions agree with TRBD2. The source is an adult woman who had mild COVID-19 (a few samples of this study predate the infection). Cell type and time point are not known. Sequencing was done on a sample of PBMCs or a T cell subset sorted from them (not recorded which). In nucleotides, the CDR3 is TGTGCCAGCAGCTTCGCGACTAGCGGGGGGCTAGGGGAGACCCAGTACTTC. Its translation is CASSFATSGGLGETQYF.